The 30 T cell receptor beta chains reported below all come from one sample, sequenced in a study of cytomegalovirus exposure and HLA in healthy donors. PCR was performed using 60 Vbeta and 13 Jbeta primers. Sequencing used immunoSEQ multiplex PCR; TCRdb keeps in-frame clones, though not all of them. Among under 250,000 clones listed, over 60% were seen once. Sequencing was done on a sample of PBMCs. The receptors here all came from a man between 18 and 35 years old in good health and CMV-seronegative.

The chain employs TRBV18 and TRBJ1-2, with 11 nucleotides matching TRBD1. The V gene's germline CDR1 is KGHSH and CDR2 LQKENI. V lost 3 bases and J lost 5; bases outside the gene matches: 2. The CDR3 has 14 residues. For the CDR3, the DNA is TGTGCCAGCTCACCGGACAGGGGGCTGTATGGCTACACCTTC. It specifies CASSPDRGLYGYTF.

The chain links TRBV29-1 to TRBJ2-1; TRBD1 aligns across 10 bases. From germline, CDR1 is SQVTM and CDR2 ANQGSEA. The J segment lost 4 bases and the V segment lost 1 base, leaving 13 bases of the junction unmatched. The CDR3 is made up of 18 amino acids. For the CDR3, the DNA is TGCAGCGTTGAAGCCCTACCGGGACAGGGGTTGAGTTACAATGAGCAGTTCTTC. Translation: CSVEALPGQGLSYNEQFF.

The chain couples TRBV5-1 to TRBJ2-1, with TRBD2 matching 10 bases. The CDR3 extends over 15 amino acids. CDR1 and CDR2 from the germline V gene are SGHRS and YFSETQ. Unmatched junction bases numbered 10, after V lost 4 bases and J lost 9 bases. The CDR3 bases are TGCGCCAGCAGCCCGACCCCCCTAGCGGGGGCTGAGCAGTTCTTC. This encodes CASSPTPLAGAEQFF.

The chain joins TRBV5-1 to TRBJ2-2, with 12 nucleotides matching TRBD2. CDR3 length: 16 amino acids. V trimming: 4 bases; J trimming: 4 bases; junction bases outside the gene matches: 5. The germline V gene has CDR1 SGHRS and CDR2 YFSETQ. CDR3 residues: CASSLLAGGRTGELFF. For the CDR3, the DNA is TGCGCCAGCAGCCTACTAGCGGGAGGACGCACCGGGGAGCTGTTTTTT.

The chain employs TRBV5-4 and TRBJ2-7, with D unresolved. CDR3 length: 13 amino acids. V lost 3 bases and J 1 base, leaving 8 bases between the germline ends. The V gene's germline CDR1 is SGHNT and CDR2 YYREEE (reference sequence). The CDR3 DNA reads as TGTGCCAGCAGCTCGTTGTTATCCTACGAGCAGTACTTC. It is translated as CASSSLLSYEQYF.

This clone was picked up a small number of times. The gene calls are TRBV11-2 and TRBJ2-5; 15 positions match TRBD2. After removal of 3 bases from V and 3 bases from J, the junction contained 2 bases not matched to a gene. Germline V lookup: CDR1 SGHAT, CDR2 FQNNGV. This CDR3 has 16 residues. The CDR3 here is CASSFGLAGGKETQYF. The CDR3 bases are TGTGCCAGCAGCTTCGGACTAGCGGGAGGGAAAGAGACCCAGTACTTC.

This clone was counted a few times. This rearrangement joins TRBV27 to TRBJ1-1; no clear D gene. CDR1 is MNHEY and CDR2 is SMNVEV in the germline V gene (reference sequence). Trimming left V 3 bases short and J 3 bases short, with 14 bases between. The CDR3 extends over 15 amino acids. In DNA, the CDR3 is TGTGCCAGCAGTTTTTCCCAGGATCGATACACTGAAGCTTTCTTT. Amino acids: CASSFSQDRYTEAFF.

This sequence joins TRBV27 and TRBJ2-7; D perhaps matches TRBD2 (5 bases). Trimming shortened V by 0 bases and J by 4 bases, and 13 bases separated the two germline ends. Looked up from germline, CDR1 is MNHEY and CDR2 is SMNVEV (reference sequence). The CDR3 is 15 residues long. CDR3 sequence: CASSLSSGTHYEQYF. DNA of the CDR3: TGTGCCAGCAGTTTATCCTCGGGAACACATTACGAGCAGTACTTC.

V and J are TRBV18 and TRBJ2-3, with 11 bases aligning to TRBD2. Germline trimming cut 6 bases from V and 0 bases from J; bases unmatched to any gene: 5. Germline V gene lookup returns CDR1 KGHSH and CDR2 LQKENI. The CDR3 runs 16 residues. CDR3 amino acids: CASSPGLAASTDTQYF. CDR3 nucleotide sequence: TGTGCCAGCTCCCCGGGACTAGCGGCTAGCACAGATACGCAGTATTTT.

This clone was counted between two and nine times. The J gene is TRBJ1-2, the V gene TRBV30; TRBD1 matches at 9 bases. V shed 3 bases, J shed 8 bases, and the junction held 4 bases outside the gene matches. The CDR3 loop spans 12 amino acids. Germline V CDR1 and CDR2: GTSNPN, SVGIG (reference sequence). The CDR3 here is CAWRGQGKGYTF. The CDR3 coding sequence is TGTGCCTGGAGGGGACAGGGCAAGGGCTACACCTTC.

The rearrangement links TRBV7-2 to TRBJ1-1; 8 nucleotides agree with TRBD1. The CDR3 loop spans 14 amino acids. V lost 3 bases and J lost 4; bases outside the gene matches: 4. Germline V gives CDR1 SGHTA, CDR2 FQGNSA. CDR3 sequence reads: CASSFYRGSTEAFF. The CDR3 DNA is TGTGCCAGCAGCTTTTACAGGGGGAGCACTGAAGCTTTCTTT. Full variable domain (rest looked up from reference TRBV7-2 and TRBJ1-1): GAGVSQSPSNKVTEKGKDVELRCDPISGHTALYWYRQSLGQGLEFLIYFQGNSAPDKSGLPSDRFSAERTGGSVSTLTIQRTQQEDSAVYLCASSFYRGSTEAFFGQGTRLTVV.

The CDR3 loop is CASSYVAGGTGELFF. The CDR3, as DNA: TGTGCCAGCAGTTACGTAGCGGGAGGCACCGGGGAGCTGTTTTTT. This chain links TRBV6-6 with TRBJ2-2; 10 positions agree with TRBD2. Germline trimming cut 2 bases from V and 4 bases from J; bases unmatched to any gene: 1. The CDR3 loop spans 15 amino acids. The V gene's germline CDR1 is MNHNY and CDR2 SVGAGI (reference sequence).

The rearrangement uses TRBV27 and TRBJ2-7; TRBD1 aligns across 9 bases. J lost 4 bases, V lost 4 bases, and 8 bases had no gene match. This CDR3 spans 15 amino acids. Germline V gives CDR1 MNHEY, CDR2 SMNVEV (reference sequence). Here the CDR3 reads CASSWGTGLRYEQYF. The CDR3 DNA reads as TGTGCCAGCAGTTGGGGGACAGGGCTGAGGTACGAGCAGTACTTC.

This chain links TRBV2 with TRBJ2-7; 9 bases are a match to TRBD1. CDR3 length: 15 amino acids. Germline CDR1 and CDR2: SNHLY and FYNNEI. Unmatched junction bases numbered 6, after V lost 2 bases and J lost 4 bases. The DNA for the CDR3 is TGTGCCAGCAGTGAATCCGGGACAGGGCCTTACGAGCAGTACTTC. Its translation: CASSESGTGPYEQYF.

The genes are TRBV30 and TRBJ2-7; D is perhaps TRBD1 (5 bases). The germline V and J ends were trimmed by 8 bases and 2 bases, with 16 bases remaining between them. The CDR3 is made up of 13 amino acids. Germline CDR1 reads GTSNPN; CDR2 reads SVGIG (reference sequence). CDR3 amino acids: CAGDQGTTYEQYF. The CDR3 DNA follows: TGTGCCGGAGATCAGGGAACTACCTACGAGCAGTACTTC. Full variable domain (rest looked up from reference TRBV30 and TRBJ2-7): SQTIHQWPATLVQPVGSPLSLECTVEGTSNPNLYWYRQAAGRGLQLLFYSVGIGQISSEVPQNLSASRPQDRQFILSSKKLLLSDSGFYLCAGDQGTTYEQYFGPGTRLTVT.

The chain employs TRBV5-4 and TRBJ1-2; 7 nucleotides align to TRBD1. V dropped 4 bases and J dropped 4; count of bases not matched to a gene: 4. CDR1 SGHNT and CDR2 YYREEE come from the germline V gene (reference sequence). The CDR3 covers 13 residues. In DNA form, the CDR3 reads TGTGCCAGCAGCGAACAGGGGACCTATGGCTACACCTTC. Amino acids: CASSEQGTYGYTF.

This rearrangement joins TRBV15 to TRBJ2-2; 9 nucleotides align to TRBD2. In germline, CDR1 is LNHNV, CDR2 YYDKDF (reference sequence). The V gene end was trimmed by 0 bases and the J gene end by 4 bases; junction bases not matched to a gene: 6. The length of the CDR3 is 17 residues. The CDR3 coding sequence is TGTGCCACCAGCAGAGATCTGCTAGCGGGAACCACCGGGGAGCTGTTTTTT. Translating it yields CATSRDLLAGTTGELFF.

This clone has only a few counts. The chain is built from TRBV30 and TRBJ2-7; 10 nucleotides line up with TRBD2. Germline V gene sequence: CDR1 GTSNPN, CDR2 SVGIG (reference sequence). The V segment lost 3 bases and the J segment 3 bases; nucleotides outside the gene matches: 8. The CDR3 spans 15 residues. CDR3 residues: CAWRPGTSDFYEQYF. The DNA of the CDR3 is TGTGCCTGGAGACCCGGGACTAGCGACTTCTACGAGCAGTACTTC.

The chain recombines TRBV15 with TRBJ2-1; D is unresolved. CDR3 length equals 16 residues. Germline CDR1 LNHNV, CDR2 YYDKDF (reference sequence). Deletions cut 3 bases from V and 0 bases from J, with 12 bases between. CDR3: CATSRSRLSSYNEQFF. The CDR3 DNA follows: TGTGCCACCAGCAGGTCGAGGTTGAGCTCCTACAATGAGCAGTTCTTC.

V usage is TRBV28 and J usage is TRBJ2-3, with TRBD2 as a possible D gene (5 bases). The CDR3 loop spans 15 amino acids. Deletions cut 6 bases from V and 2 bases from J, with 15 bases between. Germline CDR1 is MDHEN and CDR2 is SYDVKM. CDR3 in amino acids: CASSPSGSNTDTQYF. The CDR3 nucleotides are TGTGCCAGCAGCCCGAGTGGGAGTAACACAGATACGCAGTATTTT.

The V and J genes are TRBV14 and TRBJ2-7; D not resolved. This CDR3 region has 16 residues. Germline values: CDR1 SGHDN, CDR2 FVKESK. Trimming cost V 3 bases and J 2 bases, with 17 bases left between them. CDR3 DNA sequence: TGTGCCAGCAGCCATCGTACAGAGCTCAGCCCCTACGAGCAGTACTTC. It codes for CASSHRTELSPYEQYF.

This chain uses TRBV19 with TRBJ2-5, with D perhaps TRBD1 (6 bases). The last part of the DNA fits TRBJ2-7 better; the J call may be wrong. CDR1 and CDR2 (germline): LNHDA, SQIVND (reference sequence). This CDR3 region has 14 residues. Here the CDR3 DNA reads TGTGCCAGTAGTGCTATCCTTCAGACAGGCGAGCAGTACTTC. It encodes CASSAILQTGEQYF.

The rearrangement links TRBV27 to TRBJ2-7, with D perhaps matching TRBD2 (5 bases). Between the trimmed V and J ends, which lost 3 bases and 6 bases, there was a span of 12 bases. This CDR3 comprises 13 residues. Germline V lookup: CDR1 MNHEY, CDR2 SMNVEV (reference sequence). In DNA, the CDR3 is TGTGCCAGCAGTTTCTCGCTAGCTAGCGAGCAGTACTTC. Translating it yields CASSFSLASEQYF.

V gene TRBV29-1 combines with J gene TRBJ2-7; tentatively, D is TRBD2 (6 bases). The V gene lost 6 bases and the J gene lost 4 bases, with 25 bases spanning the gap. Per germline, CDR1 SQVTM and CDR2 ANQGSEA. The CDR3 length is 16 residues. The CDR3 DNA reads TGCAGCGTCCTACTAATAACTAGCAAAACTAGTTACGAGCAGTACTTC. It yields the protein CSVLLITSKTSYEQYF.

This clone was detected only a few times. V gene TRBV25-1 combines with J gene TRBJ1-1; no definite D call. CDR3 length equals 11 residues. V was trimmed by 6 bases and J by 3 bases, leaving 5 bases between them. CDR1 is MGHDK, CDR2 SYGVNS, per germline. The CDR3 is CASRDYTEAFF. DNA for the CDR3: TGTGCCAGCAGGGACTACACTGAAGCTTTCTTT.

The chain recombines TRBV14 with TRBJ2-7; no clear D gene. The CDR3 is made up of 12 amino acids. In germline, CDR1 is SGHDN, CDR2 FVKESK. V lost 1 base and J lost 4, with 5 bases in between. The CDR3, as DNA: TGTGCCAGCAGCCAAGTCGGTTACGAGCAGTACTTC. Its protein is CASSQVGYEQYF.

J is TRBJ2-1 and V is TRBV5-1, with a weak D call TRBD2 (6 bases). Germline values: CDR1 SGHRS, CDR2 YFSETQ. Trimming took off 3 bases at V and 9 bases at J, with 10 bases between the two ends. The CDR3 is made up of 12 amino acids. CDR3 DNA: TGCGCCAGCAGCTCTTTGGAGGGTGAGCAGTTCTTC. Translating it yields CASSSLEGEQFF.

The J gene is TRBJ2-3, the V gene TRBV5-1; 9 bases are a match to TRBD2. This CDR3 is 18 amino acids long. CDR1 is SGHRS and CDR2 is YFSETQ in the germline V gene. V lost 4 bases, J lost 6 bases, and 18 bases stayed unmatched. CDR3 bases: TGCGCCAGCAGCCCAAGACCCGCCTCGCGGGAGGGCCGGGATACGCAGTATTTT. Protein sequence: CASSPRPASREGRDTQYF.

The chain links TRBV11-2 to TRBJ1-6, with 9 bases identical to TRBD1. Germline CDR1 SGHAT, CDR2 FQNNGV. Trimming cost V 4 bases and J 7 bases; bases outside gene matches: 5. There are 15 residues in the CDR3. The DNA of the CDR3 is TGTGCCAGCAGCTGGACCGGGACAGGGAATTCACCCCTCCACTTT. Translation gives CASSWTGTGNSPLHF.

The chain links TRBV6-1 to TRBJ2-7, with unresolved D. The V end was cut by 6 bases, the J end by 2 bases, with 8 bases between. This CDR3 spans 12 amino acids. Germline CDR1 and CDR2: MNHNS and SASEGT. DNA for the CDR3: TGTGCCAGCAGGCCTACCCCCTACGAGCAGTACTTC. This translates into CASRPTPYEQYF.